A selection of T cell receptor beta chains follows, all from one sample in a study of blood T cell repertoires in COVID-19. TCRdb's table, derived via immunoSEQ multiplex PCR, lists solely in-frame clones and lacks some. The profile shows approximately 220,000 clones, approximately 80% of them singletons. What was sequenced was PBMCs or T cells enriched from blood (not recorded which). The receptor set was obtained from a middle-aged woman with acute COVID-19. Each CDR3 is given with its conserved first and last residue. Each record gives: J gene, V gene, clone size, D gene, CDR3 protein, CDR3 DNA. A D gene is named only where the DNA matches it firmly. Clone size is given for some rows only: seen once, a few or many times, or a class if the clone is expanded.

j_call: TRBJ1-5; v_call: TRBV30; clone_size: -; d_call: TRBD1; cdr3_aa: CAWSGNRGPQHF; cdr3_nt: TGTGCCTGGAGTGGCAACAGGGGTCCCCAGCATTTT
j_call: TRBJ1-6; v_call: TRBV28; clone_size: -; d_call: TRBD1; cdr3_aa: CASSSGQAGSPLHF; cdr3_nt: TGTGCCAGCAGTTCGGGACAGGCCGGTTCACCCCTCCACTTT
j_call: TRBJ2-1; v_call: TRBV28; clone_size: -; d_call: TRBD2; cdr3_aa: CASSSGRFVEQFF; cdr3_nt: TGTGCCAGTTCTAGCGGGAGGTTCGTTGAGCAGTTCTTC
j_call: TRBJ2-3; v_call: TRBV7-2; clone_size: -; d_call: TRBD2; cdr3_aa: CASSPRGGADTQYF; cdr3_nt: TGTGCCAGCAGCCCCCGCGGGGGGGCAGATACGCAGTATTTT
j_call: TRBJ1-5; v_call: TRBV5-5; clone_size: -; d_call: -; cdr3_aa: CASSLGASQPQHF; cdr3_nt: TGTGCCAGCAGCTTGGGGGCCAGTCAGCCCCAGCATTTT
j_call: TRBJ2-5; v_call: TRBV3-1/TRBV3-2; clone_size: -; d_call: -; cdr3_aa: CASSSYQETQYF; cdr3_nt: TGTGCCAGCTCTTCCTACCAAGAGACCCAGTACTTC
j_call: TRBJ1-6; v_call: TRBV2; clone_size: few; d_call: TRBD1; cdr3_aa: CASTRTGGGSPLHF; cdr3_nt: TGTGCCAGCACCAGGACAGGGGGCGGGTCACCCCTCCACTTT
j_call: TRBJ1-1; v_call: TRBV2; clone_size: -; d_call: -; cdr3_aa: CASQGQLDTEAFF; cdr3_nt: TGTGCCAGCCAAGGACAGTTAGACACTGAAGCTTTCTTT
j_call: TRBJ1-3; v_call: TRBV27; clone_size: few; d_call: -; cdr3_aa: CASSLSREPGNTIYF; cdr3_nt: TGTGCCAGCAGTTTATCCCGGGAACCTGGAAACACCATATATTTT
j_call: TRBJ1-4; v_call: TRBV7-9; clone_size: -; d_call: TRBD1; cdr3_aa: CASSSTGPTNEKLFF; cdr3_nt: TGTGCCAGCAGCTCGACAGGGCCAACTAATGAAAAACTGTTTTTT
j_call: TRBJ2-7; v_call: TRBV19; clone_size: few; d_call: -; cdr3_aa: CASSIGTRYSVEQYF; cdr3_nt: TGTGCCAGTAGTATAGGGACGAGATATAGCGTGGAGCAGTACTTC
j_call: TRBJ2-3; v_call: TRBV9; clone_size: -; d_call: -; cdr3_aa: CASSVGSGGVDTQYF; cdr3_nt: TGTGCCAGCAGCGTAGGGTCCGGGGGAGTAGATACGCAGTATTTT
j_call: TRBJ2-7; v_call: TRBV24-1; clone_size: once; d_call: TRBD1; cdr3_aa: CATSLGQGAQGEQYF; cdr3_nt: TGTGCCACCAGCCTGGGACAGGGGGCACAGGGAGAGCAGTACTTC
j_call: TRBJ2-7; v_call: TRBV5-1; clone_size: -; d_call: TRBD2; cdr3_aa: CASSLAASSYEQYF; cdr3_nt: TGCGCCAGCTCTCTAGCGGCTAGCTCCTACGAGCAGTACTTC
j_call: TRBJ2-1; v_call: TRBV11-2; clone_size: -; d_call: -; cdr3_aa: CASSPQGTINNEQFF; cdr3_nt: TGTGCCAGCAGCCCCCAGGGGACCATAAACAATGAGCAGTTCTTC
j_call: TRBJ1-5; v_call: TRBV4-2; clone_size: -; d_call: -; cdr3_aa: CASSQVEGPNQPQHF; cdr3_nt: TGTGCCAGCAGCCAAGTGGAGGGGCCTAATCAGCCCCAGCATTTT
j_call: TRBJ2-7; v_call: TRBV7-2; clone_size: -; d_call: TRBD2; cdr3_aa: CASSVLAGAKEQYF; cdr3_nt: TGTGCCAGCAGCGTCCTAGCGGGAGCCAAGGAGCAGTACTTC
j_call: TRBJ2-7; v_call: TRBV5-1; clone_size: -; d_call: -; cdr3_aa: CASSPAGGGLYEQYF; cdr3_nt: TGCGCCAGCAGCCCGGCGGGCGGAGGCCTCTACGAGCAGTACTTC
j_call: TRBJ2-3; v_call: TRBV5-4; clone_size: -; d_call: -; cdr3_aa: CASGGPSTDTQYF; cdr3_nt: TGTGCCAGCGGCGGGCCTAGCACAGATACGCAGTATTTT
j_call: TRBJ2-1; v_call: TRBV2; clone_size: -; d_call: -; cdr3_aa: CASTSLDTHNEQFF; cdr3_nt: TGTGCCAGCACGAGCCTGGACACCCACAATGAGCAGTTCTTC
j_call: TRBJ2-2; v_call: TRBV6-6; clone_size: -; d_call: TRBD2; cdr3_aa: CASSRLAGGTGELFF; cdr3_nt: TGTGCCAGCAGCCGACTAGCGGGAGGGACCGGGGAGCTGTTTTTT
j_call: TRBJ1-2; v_call: TRBV6-6; clone_size: -; d_call: TRBD1; cdr3_aa: CASSRRSPTGWDYGYTF; cdr3_nt: TGTGCCAGCAGCCGAAGGTCCCCGACAGGGTGGGACTATGGCTACACCTTC
j_call: TRBJ2-7; v_call: TRBV3-1/TRBV3-2; clone_size: few; d_call: -; cdr3_aa: CASKTQKGDRNEQYF; cdr3_nt: TGTGCCAGCAAAACACAAAAGGGGGATCGAAACGAGCAGTACTTC
j_call: TRBJ1-2; v_call: TRBV7-9; clone_size: -; d_call: TRBD1; cdr3_aa: CASSLGGQDGYTF; cdr3_nt: TGTGCCAGCAGCTTAGGTGGACAGGATGGCTACACCTTC
j_call: TRBJ2-7; v_call: TRBV7-8; clone_size: -; d_call: -; cdr3_aa: CASSPRPDNYEQYF; cdr3_nt: TGTGCCAGCAGCCCACGACCCGACAACTACGAGCAGTACTTC
j_call: TRBJ2-1; v_call: TRBV27; clone_size: -; d_call: -; cdr3_aa: CASSLGGDRVNEQFF; cdr3_nt: TGTGCCAGCAGTTTGGGGGGAGATAGAGTCAATGAGCAGTTCTTC
j_call: TRBJ1-4; v_call: TRBV4-1; clone_size: once; d_call: -; cdr3_aa: CASSLIQVITNEKLFF; cdr3_nt: TGCGCCAGCAGCCTTATACAGGTTATAACTAATGAAAAACTGTTTTTT
j_call: TRBJ1-1; v_call: TRBV19; clone_size: once; d_call: TRBD1; cdr3_aa: CASSFDRVAEAFF; cdr3_nt: TGTGCCAGTAGTTTTGACAGGGTAGCTGAAGCTTTCTTT
j_call: TRBJ1-2; v_call: TRBV30; clone_size: -; d_call: TRBD1; cdr3_aa: CAWSRDRTYYGYTF; cdr3_nt: TGTGCCTGGAGTAGGGACAGAACTTACTATGGCTACACCTTC
j_call: TRBJ2-3; v_call: TRBV18; clone_size: -; d_call: TRBD2; cdr3_aa: CASSGLAGDTQYF; cdr3_nt: TGTGCCAGCTCAGGGCTAGCGGGAGATACGCAGTATTTT
j_call: TRBJ1-4; v_call: TRBV2; clone_size: -; d_call: -; cdr3_aa: CASSASMANEKLFF; cdr3_nt: TGTGCCAGCAGTGCGAGTATGGCTAATGAAAAACTGTTTTTT
j_call: TRBJ2-2; v_call: TRBV7-9; clone_size: once; d_call: TRBD1; cdr3_aa: CASSVGQGADTGELFF; cdr3_nt: TGTGCCAGCAGCGTAGGACAGGGGGCGGACACCGGGGAGCTGTTTTTT
j_call: TRBJ1-2; v_call: TRBV11-2; clone_size: once; d_call: -; cdr3_aa: CASSLVRGLRGYGYTF; cdr3_nt: TGTGCCAGCAGCTTAGTTCGCGGGCTGAGAGGCTATGGCTACACCTTC
j_call: TRBJ1-1; v_call: TRBV11-1; clone_size: -; d_call: -; cdr3_aa: CASSLLRRNTEAFF; cdr3_nt: TGTGCCAGCAGCTTGCTAAGGAGGAACACTGAAGCTTTCTTT
j_call: TRBJ1-2; v_call: TRBV7-2; clone_size: -; d_call: TRBD1; cdr3_aa: CASSLEGTGNYGYTF; cdr3_nt: TGTGCCAGCAGCTTAGAAGGGACAGGGAACTATGGCTACACCTTC
j_call: TRBJ1-1; v_call: TRBV30; clone_size: -; d_call: TRBD1; cdr3_aa: CAWNPDRGDTEAFF; cdr3_nt: TGTGCCTGGAACCCCGACAGGGGGGACACTGAAGCTTTCTTT
j_call: TRBJ2-1; v_call: TRBV7-8; clone_size: once; d_call: TRBD2; cdr3_aa: CASSLGGLADYNEQFF; cdr3_nt: TGTGCCAGCAGCTTAGGAGGACTAGCGGATTACAATGAGCAGTTCTTC
j_call: TRBJ2-2; v_call: TRBV6-6; clone_size: -; d_call: TRBD2; cdr3_aa: CASSRTGLAGSGELFF; cdr3_nt: TGTGCCAGCAGCCGAACGGGACTAGCGGGTTCCGGGGAGCTGTTTTTT
j_call: TRBJ2-7; v_call: TRBV4-2; clone_size: -; d_call: -; cdr3_aa: CASSQPGGRNEQYF; cdr3_nt: TGTGCCAGCAGCCAGCCCGGTGGCAGGAACGAGCAGTACTTC
j_call: TRBJ1-4; v_call: TRBV19; clone_size: -; d_call: -; cdr3_aa: CASSSYATNEKLFF; cdr3_nt: TGTGCCAGTAGTTCTTATGCAACTAATGAAAAACTGTTTTTT
j_call: TRBJ2-5; v_call: TRBV5-6; clone_size: -; d_call: -; cdr3_aa: CASSFSPRETQYF; cdr3_nt: TGTGCCAGCAGCTTCTCGCCCCGGGAGACCCAGTACTTC
j_call: TRBJ1-6; v_call: TRBV2; clone_size: -; d_call: -; cdr3_aa: CASRATGTNNSPLHF; cdr3_nt: TGTGCCAGCAGGGCTACCGGGACAAATAATTCACCCCTCCACTTT
j_call: TRBJ1-1; v_call: TRBV27; clone_size: -; d_call: TRBD1; cdr3_aa: CASSYGQVTEAFF; cdr3_nt: TGTGCCAGCAGCTACGGACAGGTCACTGAAGCTTTCTTT
j_call: TRBJ1-5; v_call: TRBV7-8; clone_size: -; d_call: -; cdr3_aa: CASSLGGLQPQHF; cdr3_nt: TGTGCCAGCAGCTTAGGGGGGCTTCAGCCCCAGCATTTT
j_call: TRBJ2-7; v_call: TRBV6-5; clone_size: -; d_call: -; cdr3_aa: CASSYSPAYEQYF; cdr3_nt: TGTGCCAGCAGTTACTCTCCCGCCTACGAGCAGTACTTC
j_call: TRBJ1-1; v_call: TRBV21-1; clone_size: -; d_call: -; cdr3_aa: CASSKAMGLPPGAFF; cdr3_nt: TGTGCCAGCAGCAAAGCAATGGGACTCCCTCCTGGGGCTTTCTTT
j_call: TRBJ1-1; v_call: TRBV19; clone_size: -; d_call: TRBD1; cdr3_aa: CASLKGGRENTEAFF; cdr3_nt: TGTGCCAGCTTAAAAGGGGGCAGGGAGAACACTGAAGCTTTCTTT
j_call: TRBJ2-2; v_call: TRBV9; clone_size: -; d_call: TRBD2; cdr3_aa: CASSTPGLAGASTGELFF; cdr3_nt: TGTGCCAGCAGCACCCCTGGACTAGCGGGAGCGAGTACCGGGGAGCTGTTTTTT
j_call: TRBJ1-2; v_call: TRBV10-3; clone_size: -; d_call: TRBD1; cdr3_aa: CAISESTGRRNGYTF; cdr3_nt: TGTGCCATCAGTGAGTCGACAGGGAGGAGGAATGGCTACACCTTC